What follows is one T cell receptor beta chain and its context. Its antigen is as yet unknown. The data were taken from a study of OX40 agonist ivuxolimab in advanced cancers. Study-wide results and limits: At 0.1 to 3.0 mg/kg, CD4+ and CD8+ blood T cells expanded clonally by week 6.

Data came from immunoSEQ multiplex PCR; TCRdb stores just in-frame clones and leaves some out. The sample shows approximately 72,000 clones, 88% of them seen only once. This CDR3 is 16 amino acids long. Germline V gene data show CDR1 as SNHLY and CDR2 as FYNNEI. V lost 3 bases and J 6 bases, leaving 20 bases between the germline ends. V usage is TRBV2 and J usage is TRBJ2-5; D is possibly TRBD2 (7 bases). This receptor was identified in an adult with an advanced solid tumor such as melanoma, head and neck, liver or kidney cancer. Sequenced material: CD4+ or CD8+ T cells sorted from blood, taken in a trial of the OX40 agonist ivuxolimab. CDR3 nucleotide sequence: TGTGCCAGCAGTGATATGGGGGGGCTTCTTACGAAGACCCAGTACTTC. This translates into CASSDMGGLLTKTQYF.